Included here is one T cell receptor (beta chain) sequence, with context. Its antigen remains unidentified. No much larger clone exists at a distance of one base, and base qualities are not known. Library prep was done by the immunoSEQ multiplex PCR assay. For the multiplex PCR, a mixture combining 60 forward primers for TCR Vbeta segments and 13 reverse primers for TCR Jbeta segments was used. The CDR3 region of rearranged TCR beta genes was amplified from genomic DNA with a multiplex PCR assay. Amplified TCR beta libraries were sequenced as 87-base-pair reads on the Illumina HiSeq System. The original pipeline was this. Across the 700 or so repertoires, a later analysis counted around 80 million unique TCR beta chains, some 11 million of which were shared by at least two donors. To remove PCR and sequencing errors, raw reads were error-corrected and collapsed into unique sequences using a nearest-neighbor algorithm that merged closely related sequences. CDR3 sequences were aligned to IMGT reference sequences to assign V, D and J gene segments. For a sequence to be retained, at least a six-nucleotide match to both a V gene segment and a J gene segment was required. A rearrangement counted as productive if the CDR3 had no stop codons and remained in frame with V and J, and every other rearrangement counted as non-productive. CDR3 was defined according to IMGT convention as the region running from the second conserved V-encoded cysteine to the conserved J-encoded phenylalanine. In an earlier analysis of 587 of the donors, sequences lacking an unambiguous match to a single V gene segment were excluded. In an earlier analysis of 587 of the donors, V segments were called functional above 56.7% productive rearrangements and were called segregating when the between-donor standard deviation exceeded 5%. A statistical classification framework was built to diagnose cytomegalovirus status from the catalog of TCR beta chain sequences. In a later analysis, V and J genes were assigned by comparing TCR nucleotide sequences against IMGT/GENE-DB human TR gene sequences. Using the TCRdist pipeline, a later analysis assigned CDR3 sequences along with most-parsimonious VDJ recombination scenarios. In a later analysis, each TCR beta chain was defined by its CDR3 amino acid sequence together with its V-gene family, and reads without a unique V-gene family were excluded. A later analysis removed 550 to 700 highly shared, low-generation-probability nucleotide sequences to deal with suspected cross-contamination and a sequencing artifact. In a later analysis, a clonal expansion index was calculated for each public chain from normalized within-repertoire ranks of inferred template counts. A later analysis computed generation probabilities with a VDJ recombination model fitted to out-of-frame rearrangements, and checked the results against IGoR. In a later analysis, TCR-TCR, TCR-HLA and TCR-CMV co-occurrence was scored with hypergeometric tests, and a repertoire-size bias correction was applied to TCR pairs. In a later analysis, false discovery rates were estimated by permuting HLA or CMV assignments 20 times. In a later analysis, co-occurring TCRs were grouped using DBSCAN, with TCRdist sequence similarity added in when clustering inside HLA-allele-positive subsets. Repertoires with fewer than 30,000 or more than 120,000 public chains were left out of co-occurrence clustering, as were about 5 repertoires with anomalous nucleotide sharing. TCRdb holds this immuneACCESS table with in-frame rearrangements only. Some clones are missing; in checked studies, unresolved V genes explain under half, and the rest has no known cause. Clone size and the V and J calls come from that table; the DNA yielded D and trimming. Across this sample there are approximately 150,000 clones, with roughly 76% seen only once. Roughly 13% of the sample rests with the top ten.

The data stem from a study of cytomegalovirus exposure and HLA in healthy donors (TCRdb year 2017). Context from the whole study: According to an earlier analysis of 550 to 700 of the donors, some 180 million T cells yielded some 110 million unique TCR beta sequences and approximately 280 Gb of sequence data. Roughly 300 gigabases of sequencing data and around 85 million unique TCR sequences made up an early release that covered nearly 650 HLA-typed donors. Of the 398 genotyped donors, approximately 81% were placed in the genetic ancestry cluster associated with self-reported Caucasian donors. The study was designed to test whether signatures of past pathogen exposure could be identified by cataloging public T cell receptors. The T cell repertoires of 700 or so subjects were profiled by immunosequencing and related to cytomegalovirus serostatus. Along with the roughly 710-subject first cohort, a separate validation cohort of 120 different subjects was used. To predict cytomegalovirus infection status, the study brought together high-throughput TCR immunosequencing, statistical association of individual TCRs with disease status, and machine learning. To study patterns of TCR occurrence, a later analysis re-analyzed previously published TCR beta repertoires from around 700 donors and added high-resolution HLA genotyping. Rather than using new phenotypic data, the later analysis identified candidate immune exposures from TCR beta sequences and from how often those sequences occurred across donors. An earlier analysis of 587 of the donors used high-throughput TCR beta sequencing to judge whether each TCR beta V gene segment behaved as functional or pseudogenic. Alongside the repertoire data, information on donor age, sex, ethnicity and CMV serostatus was compiled. Genome-wide SNP genotypes for about 55% of the roughly 670 donors were used in a later genetic analysis, which treated that subset as a discovery cohort. Every discovery cohort repertoire had been produced on one sequencing platform. Class I and class II HLA loci were covered by the typing at four-digit resolution. The number of typed donors differed by locus: roughly 620-640 for A, B, C, DRB1 and DQB1; some 540 for DQA1; around 610 for DPA1; and around 450 for DPB1. Roughly 5 DR-DQ haplotypes were handled as single units for association and clustering, since linkage in the cohort was strong. On average, roughly 240,000 unique TCR beta nucleotide sequences were sequenced per donor among a few hundred genotyped donors of the cohort, with approximately 18% of those sequences being non-productive.

The CDR3 runs 12 residues from the cysteine to the phenylalanine. The read is trimmed to its CDR3 DNA, 36 bases read in frame from base 1. CDR1 and CDR2 were assigned from the germline V gene as SGHRS and YFSETQ. The trim is 4 bases for V and 3 bases for J, with a gap of 8 bases between the germline ends. The cohort was made up of 650 to 700 healthy bone marrow donors. Cohort members were all nominally healthy when sampled, although unrecorded immune exposures were likely present. The donor was CMV seronegative and was included in the group of a few hundred seronegative cohort members. A peripheral blood sample was provided by each donor, and peripheral blood mononuclear cells were used for TCR beta sequencing. The Qiagen DNeasy Blood Extraction Kit was used to extract genomic DNA from the blood cell samples. Study-wide conclusions, independent of this receptor: According to a later analysis, TCR association rates differed among HLA loci, with DRB1 alleles showing the most associated TCRs and HLA-C alleles showing the fewest. In a later analysis, most CMV-associated TCR beta chains were found to appear HLA-restricted, with HLA associations seemingly driven largely by CMV exposure. It was suggested by the authors that the approach could potentially be generalized to other disease states and immunological phenotypes. The classifier was reported to diagnose cytomegalovirus status with high specificity and sensitivity in both the original cohort and the validation cohort. HLA typing was unavailable for some donors at each locus, so association tests used only the typed subset. A few of the identified cytomegalovirus-associated TCR beta chains were confirmed in vitro to be specific for cytomegalovirus antigens. The earlier analysis of fewer than 750 of the donors excluded 15 to 20 rarely observed V segments, including chromosome 9 orphons, because counts were too low. A group of highly shared sequence variants was considered likely to be a technical artifact of the sequencing pipeline. A later analysis associated 16,951 TCR beta sequences with specific HLA alleles at a false discovery rate of 0.05. Only TCR beta chains were sequenced in this cohort, and the absence of alpha or paired-chain data limited detectable features. Linkage disequilibrium might explain the correlated functional status among segregating V segments, but an unknown experimental factor could not be ruled out. In a later genetic analysis, fewer N-insertions in productive TCRs were reported among donors in an Asian-associated ancestry cluster than the 666-donor mean. The presence/absence analyses assumed that sequencing depth was roughly uniform across donors, and that assumption may not be true. A later genetic analysis associated a missense DCLRE1C variant with V-gene and J-gene trimming of TCR beta chains, and an independent cohort replicated the association. Immune exposure information for the cohort was limited to CMV serostatus. In an earlier analysis of roughly 560 of the donors, most TCR beta V segments were observed in productive rearrangements about 87% or about 30% of the time, broadly matching IMGT annotations. When HLA alleles, especially DR and DQ, strongly co-occurred, attributing TCR associations to individual alleles was difficult. Some IMGT-functional V segments, including TRBV6-2 and TRBV6-3, could not be distinguished by the 87-base-pair reads and were therefore excluded. Across donors, most TCR sequences were observed very rarely, whereas some public TCRs were present in many individuals. A further reported finding was that TCR beta sequences accurately predicted the HLA-A and HLA-B alleles for most subjects in the first cohort. A later analysis reported that several top co-occurrence clusters appeared linked to parvovirus B19, influenza, CMV and Epstein-Barr virus. In a later analysis, HLA-associated TCR beta chains showed more clonal expansion and lower generation probabilities than non-associated chains that were equally common. In the study, about 150 TCR beta chains were listed as associated with cytomegalovirus.

The chain joins TRBV5-1 to TRBJ2-7; the D segment cannot be called with confidence. The receptor comes from a woman between 45 and 65 years old in good health and CMV-seronegative. The sequenced material came from PBMCs. The encoded CDR3 is CASSLDGYEQYF. The nucleotide sequence is given as TGCGCCAGCAGCCTGGACGGCTACGAGCAGTACTTC. Outside the CDR3, residues come from the reference TRBV5-1 and TRBJ2-7 proteins, so the full variable domain is: KAGVTQTPRYLIKTRGQQVTLSCSPISGHRSVSWYQQTPGQGLQFLFEYFSETQRNKGNFPGRFSGRQFSNSRSEMNVSTLELGDSALYLCASSLDGYEQYFGPGTRLTVT.